This T cell receptor (beta chain) was found in a study of early T cells in non-severe SARS-CoV-2 infection. Study outcomes and limitations: Database matching using VDJdb favored anti-spike CD8 responses, with private and CD4 specificities left missing.

This clonotype occurred a few times. Its antigen is not known. Germline lookup yields CDR1 MDHEN and CDR2 SYDVKM. This CDR3 has 13 residues. V shed 5 bases and J shed 6 bases, with 14 bases lying between them. TCRdb called the 5' RACE reads again in MiXCR, with one record for every CDR3 protein. The table records about 54,000 distinct CDR3 sequences, about 8% of them present only once. V is TRBV28 and J is TRBJ2-7; possibly TRBD1 or TRBD2 for D (6 bases each). This TCR came from an adult who was a healthcare worker with PCR-confirmed SARS-CoV-2 infection or an uninfected control (not recorded which). The sequences come from whole blood, collected at baseline. CDR3 nucleotides: TGTGCCAGCAGTGGAGGGGGTACTCGCGAGCAGTACTTC. It is translated as CASSGGGTREQYF.